This TCR beta chain was identified in a study of cytomegalovirus exposure and HLA in healthy donors. Whole-study results and caveats: When a later analysis compared HLA-associated TCR beta chains with equally common others, the HLA-associated chains turned out to be more clonally expanded and to have lower generation probabilities. Most observed TCR sequences were rare, whereas some public TCRs were detected in many donors. Most TCR beta V segments were productive about 90% or about 30% of the time in an earlier analysis.

Germline V gives CDR1 SEHNR, CDR2 FQNEAQ (reference sequence). This CDR3 contains 15 residues. J was trimmed by 0 bases and V by 5 bases; bases with no gene match: 4. Primers: 60 Vbeta forward and 13 Jbeta reverse. Here immunoSEQ multiplex PCR was the method, and the copy in TCRdb shows in-frame clones only, minus some. The sample carries under 150,000 clones, around 73% recorded once. Points on this clone: Its matching antigen is unknown.

Healthy bone marrow donors made up the donors. This sequence joins TRBV7-9 and TRBJ1-1; 9 positions agree with TRBD1. The TCR was taken from a woman in her thirties or forties in good health and CMV-seronegative. Material: PBMCs. Here the CDR3 reads CASSPGQGMNTEAFF. CDR3 coding DNA: TGTGCCAGCAGCCCGGGACAGGGCATGAACACTGAAGCTTTCTTT. Full variable domain (missing parts from reference TRBV7-9 and TRBJ1-1): DTGVSQNPRHKITKRGQNVTFRCDPISEHNRLYWYRQTLGQGPEFLTYFQNEAQLEKSRLLSDRFSAERPKGSFSTLEIQRTEQGDSAMYLCASSPGQGMNTEAFFGQGTRLTVV.